These T cell receptor beta chains were read from a single sample in a study of human T cells and chemical hapten exposure. TCRdb called the RACE reads again in MiXCR, with one record for every CDR3 protein. The data show about 31,000 distinct CDR3 sequences, about 7.7% seen once. The sample comprised whole blood. The receptors here all came from a human donor in good health. Some clones in this sample may be carry-over from other donors' samples. Each CDR3 is given with its conserved first and last residue. The D gene is left open where the match is weak. The listing skips clone size in some rows; elsewhere it reads once, few, many or a size class.

size: many
D: TRBD1
J: TRBJ2-2
V: TRBV18
DNA: TGTGCCAGCTCACCAAGGCAGGGGGCCAGCACCGGGGAGCTGTTTTTT
CDR3: CASSPRQGASTGELFF

size: many
D: .
J: TRBJ2-3
V: TRBV7-9
DNA: TGTGCCAGCAACTTAATAGTCGGGGCAGATACGCAGTATTTT
CDR3: CASNLIVGADTQYF

size: many
D: .
J: TRBJ1-5
V: TRBV6-5
DNA: TGTGCCAGCAGTTACGGGCAGAATCAGCCCCAGCATTTT
CDR3: CASSYGQNQPQHF

size: many
D: TRBD1
J: TRBJ1-4
V: TRBV6-5
DNA: TGTGCCAGCAGTCCGAAGGGACAGGATAATGAAAAACTGTTTTTT
CDR3: CASSPKGQDNEKLFF

size: .
D: TRBD2
J: TRBJ2-7
V: TRBV20-1
DNA: TGCAGTGCTAGAGGGACTAGCGGGGAGCAGTACTTC
CDR3: CSARGTSGEQYF

size: .
D: .
J: TRBJ1-1
V: TRBV12-3/TRBV12-4
DNA: TGTGCCAGCAGCAATCAAAGGAACACTGAAGCTTTCTTT
CDR3: CASSNQRNTEAFF

size: .
D: .
J: TRBJ2-6
V: TRBV5-1
DNA: TGCGCCAGCAGCTTTGGGGCCTCTGGGGCCAACGTCCTGACTTTC
CDR3: CASSFGASGANVLTF

size: many
D: TRBD2
J: TRBJ2-3
V: TRBV7-9
DNA: TGTGCCAGCAGCTTCGGACTAGCGGGAGGGGCAGATACGCAGTATTTT
CDR3: CASSFGLAGGADTQYF

size: many
D: TRBD2
J: TRBJ2-1
V: TRBV27
DNA: TGTGCCAGCAGTCTCCACCATCTTAGGACGGGGGGGCACAATGAGCAGTTCTTC
CDR3: CASSLHHLRTGGHNEQFF

size: .
D: .
J: TRBJ2-7
V: TRBV5-1
DNA: TGCGCCAGCAGCCCCTCCGGGACAAAGTCCTACGAGCAGTACTTC
CDR3: CASSPSGTKSYEQYF

size: medium-sized
D: .
J: TRBJ2-2
V: TRBV6-4
DNA: TGTGCCAGCAGTGGGACAAACACCGGGGAGCTGTTTTTT
CDR3: CASSGTNTGELFF

size: many
D: .
J: TRBJ1-2
V: TRBV6-1
DNA: TGTGCCAGCAGTGATAGGGGACCCTATGGCTACACCTTC
CDR3: CASSDRGPYGYTF

size: many
D: .
J: TRBJ1-2
V: TRBV29-1
DNA: TGCAGCGTTCTCCATTATGGCTACACCTTC
CDR3: CSVLHYGYTF

size: .
D: .
J: TRBJ2-5
V: TRBV5-1
DNA: TGCGCCAGCACGAGCGACGCACAAGAGACCCAGTACTTC
CDR3: CASTSDAQETQYF

size: many
D: .
J: TRBJ2-3
V: TRBV2
DNA: TGTGCCAGCAGTGAGTGGGCAGGGGGAGGAGATACGCAGTATTTT
CDR3: CASSEWAGGGDTQYF

size: few
D: .
J: TRBJ2-5
V: TRBV20-1
DNA: TGCAGTGCTAGATGGCGGCCGGTCCCAGAGACCCAGTACTTC
CDR3: CSARWRPVPETQYF

size: few
D: TRBD2
J: TRBJ2-1
V: TRBV30
DNA: TGTGCCTGGAGACTCCAAGCGGGACCGTACAATGAGCAGTTCTTC
CDR3: CAWRLQAGPYNEQFF

size: .
D: TRBD1
J: TRBJ2-5
V: TRBV29-1
DNA: TGCAGCGTTGAACCGGACAGGCTTCGAGAGACCCAGTACTTC
CDR3: CSVEPDRLRETQYF

size: few
D: .
J: TRBJ1-2
V: TRBV11-2
DNA: TGTGCCAGCAGCTTAGACGGGTTTGGCTACACCTTC
CDR3: CASSLDGFGYTF

size: .
D: .
J: TRBJ1-1
V: TRBV12-3/TRBV12-4
DNA: TGTGCCAGCAGCTATACAGGGAACACTGAAGCTTTCTTT
CDR3: CASSYTGNTEAFF

size: many
D: .
J: TRBJ2-5
V: TRBV15
DNA: TGTGCCACCAGCAAGAGGCAGGGGGGCCAAGAGACCCAGTACTTC
CDR3: CATSKRQGGQETQYF

size: many
D: .
J: TRBJ1-1
V: TRBV29-1
DNA: TGCAGCGGGGCGGAGGGGGGGGGCACTGAAGCTTTCTTT
CDR3: CSGAEGGGTEAFF

size: many
D: TRBD1
J: TRBJ1-2
V: TRBV6-1
DNA: TGTGCCAGCACCTTACAGACAGGGGTGAACTATGGCTACACCTTC
CDR3: CASTLQTGVNYGYTF

size: many
D: .
J: TRBJ2-1
V: TRBV7-9
DNA: TGTGCCAGCAGCTTAGCGATAGGGGGCAATGAGCAGTTCTTC
CDR3: CASSLAIGGNEQFF

size: few
D: .
J: TRBJ1-2
V: TRBV2
DNA: TGTGCCAGCAGTGACAGGGCAGCTCTCGGCTACACCTTC
CDR3: CASSDRAALGYTF

size: many
D: .
J: TRBJ1-1
V: TRBV12-3/TRBV12-4
DNA: TGTGCCAGCAGGTCAAAGGGTAGCGACACTGAAGCTTTCTTT
CDR3: CASRSKGSDTEAFF

size: few
D: .
J: TRBJ1-1
V: TRBV10-1
DNA: TGCGCCAGCAGTGCTATGACATCTGGAACTGAAGCTTTCTTT
CDR3: CASSAMTSGTEAFF

size: many
D: .
J: TRBJ2-3
V: TRBV2
DNA: TGTGCCAGCAGTGGGGCTAAGGCCGGGGCAATGAGAGATACGCAGTATTTT
CDR3: CASSGAKAGAMRDTQYF

size: many
D: .
J: TRBJ1-1
V: TRBV7-2
DNA: TGTGCCAGCAGCATTTACACTGAAGCTTTCTTT
CDR3: CASSIYTEAFF

size: few
D: .
J: TRBJ2-2
V: TRBV7-8
DNA: TGTGCCAGCAGCTTAGTTCCGGGAGTCGACACCGGGGAGCTGTTTTTT
CDR3: CASSLVPGVDTGELFF

size: .
D: TRBD2
J: TRBJ2-7
V: TRBV14
DNA: TGTGCCAGCAGCCAAGTTCACGGGAGGATGAGCGAGCAGTACTTC
CDR3: CASSQVHGRMSEQYF